This T cell receptor beta chain stems from a study of shared clonotypes between healthy human individuals. Notes on the study in general: A few donors showed sharing of approximately 5% of naive CD4 clonotypes. Rarefaction demonstrated incomplete sorted-subset sequencing despite large depth.

It was at deep level that the assay was run. The repertoire was sequenced with immunoSEQ multiplex PCR; TCRdb's copy has only in-frame clones and lacks some. The sample carries more than 2,000,000 clones, over 85% recorded once. V gave up 6 bases and J gave up 4 bases, with 12 bases separating them. The CDR3 length is 13 residues. Looked up from germline, CDR1 is MNHEY and CDR2 is SVGAGI. Concerning this clone: Its target is not known.

Material for sequencing was naive CD4+ T cells sorted from blood. Subset meaning: CD45RA+ positively selected. The receptor's source is a man between 18 and 29 years old in good health. This chain joins TRBV6-5 and TRBJ2-5; possibly TRBD2 for D (6 bases). CDR3 DNA sequence: TGTGCCAGCAGGCAAGCTAGCGTAGAGACCCAGTACTTC. Translation: CASRQASVETQYF.